Listed below are T cell receptor beta chains from one sample, sequenced in a study of blood T cell repertoires in COVID-19. The assay was immunoSEQ multiplex PCR, and TCRdb's table has in-frame clones only and misses some. The profile shows 150,000 or so clones, roughly 79% of them singletons. The source material was peripheral blood. These TCRs come from a human donor with acute or convalescent COVID-19. The donor label of this sample is uncertain. Both conserved end residues are part of each CDR3. A D gene is named only where the DNA matches it firmly. Clone size is not always given. Where it is, it says once, few, many or a class for expanded clones.

d_gene	j_gene	v_gene	abundance	CDR3nt	CDR3aa
TRBD2	TRBJ2-5	TRBV2	-	TGTGCCAGCAGGTGGGAGCGGGGGAGGTCAGAGACCCAGTACTTC	CASRWERGRSETQYF
-	TRBJ2-7	TRBV18	-	TGTGCCAGCTCACCGGTACCCACAGGGAACGAGCAGTACTTC	CASSPVPTGNEQYF
-	TRBJ1-5	TRBV15	-	TGTGCCACCAGCAGAGGACTCGGGGGAGCTCAGCCCCAGCATTTT	CATSRGLGGAQPQHF
-	TRBJ2-1	TRBV7-6	-	TGTGCCAGCAGCGGTCAGACCTACAATGAGCAGTTCTTC	CASSGQTYNEQFF
TRBD2	TRBJ2-1	TRBV4-1	-	TGCGCCAGCAGCCAAGATCCTACCCTAGCGGGGGACTTGAATGAGCAGTTCTTC	CASSQDPTLAGDLNEQFF
-	TRBJ1-1	TRBV6-5	-	TGTGCCAGCAGATTCGGGGGAACGAGGGACACTGAAGCTTTCTTT	CASRFGGTRDTEAFF
-	TRBJ1-6	TRBV2	-	TGTGCCAGCGGGGGGGGGATAAACAATTCACCCCTCCACTTT	CASGGGINNSPLHF
-	TRBJ1-1	TRBV15	-	TGTGCCACCAGCAGAGGGGCGGGGGCGAACACTGAAGCTTTCTTT	CATSRGAGANTEAFF
-	TRBJ1-1	TRBV6-5	-	TGTGCCAGCAGTTACTCCGGGCGGGGCGGGGAGGCTTTCTTT	CASSYSGRGGEAFF
-	TRBJ1-6	TRBV30	once	TGTGCCTGGAGTGTACCCGGCGGGCGCTCCTATAATTCACCCCTCCACTTT	CAWSVPGGRSYNSPLHF
-	TRBJ2-1	TRBV25-1	few	TGTGCCAGCGCCGCTGCGGGGTACAATGAGCAGTTCTTC	CASAAAGYNEQFF
-	TRBJ1-2	TRBV13	-	TGTGCCAGCAGCCCCAATGCAGGGGACGGCTACACCTTC	CASSPNAGDGYTF
TRBD2	TRBJ2-5	TRBV5-4	-	TGTGCCAGCAGCTTGGATAGCGGGGGGGCGGGAGAGACCCAGTACTTC	CASSLDSGGAGETQYF
-	TRBJ1-1	TRBV18	few	TGTGCCAGCTCACCACAGCCCATGAACACTGAAGCTTTCTTT	CASSPQPMNTEAFF